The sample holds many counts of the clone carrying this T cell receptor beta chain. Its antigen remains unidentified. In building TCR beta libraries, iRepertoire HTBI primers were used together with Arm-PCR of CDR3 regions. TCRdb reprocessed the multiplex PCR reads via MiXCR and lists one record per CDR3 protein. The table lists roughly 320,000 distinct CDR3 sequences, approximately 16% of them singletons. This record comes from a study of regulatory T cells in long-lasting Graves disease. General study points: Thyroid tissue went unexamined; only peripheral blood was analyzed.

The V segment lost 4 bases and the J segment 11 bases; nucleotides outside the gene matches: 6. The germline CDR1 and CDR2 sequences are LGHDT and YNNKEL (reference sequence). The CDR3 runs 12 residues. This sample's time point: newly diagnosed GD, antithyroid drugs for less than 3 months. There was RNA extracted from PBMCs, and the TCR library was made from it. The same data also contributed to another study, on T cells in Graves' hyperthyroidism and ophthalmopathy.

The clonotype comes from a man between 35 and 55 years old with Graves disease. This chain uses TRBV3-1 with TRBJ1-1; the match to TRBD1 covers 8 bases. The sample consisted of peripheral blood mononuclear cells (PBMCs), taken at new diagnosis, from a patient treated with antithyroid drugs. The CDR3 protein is CASSLGQGKAFF. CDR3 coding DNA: TGTGCCAGCAGCCTTGGACAGGGTAAGGCTTTCTTT. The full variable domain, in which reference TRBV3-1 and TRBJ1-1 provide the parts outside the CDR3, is DTAVSQTPKYLVTQMGNDKSIKCEQNLGHDTMYWYKQDSKKFLKIMFSYNNKELIINETVPNRFSPKSPDKAHLNLHINSLELGDSAVYFCASSLGQGKAFFGQGTRLTVV.